The 18 T cell receptor beta chains in this list originate from one sample, sequenced in a study of T cells expressing NK-cell markers. TCRdb reworked the 5' RACE reads into one entry per CDR3 protein, no DNA. This table lists 550,000 or so distinct CDR3 sequences. The sample comprised blood T cells: a sorted CD56 or NKG2C T cell subset, CD4+ or CD8+ T cells, or bulk PBMC T cells (not recorded which). These receptor sequences come from a man between 18 and 35 years old in good health.

The V call is TRBV19, the J call TRBJ2-5; there is no DNA to check the TCRdb D call of TRBD2. The CDR3 length is 15 residues. Germline CDR1 LNHDA, CDR2 SQIVND (reference sequence). The CDR3 is CASSIRTGLRETQYF. The full variable domain, its missing parts supplied by reference TRBV19 and TRBJ2-5, is DGGITQSPKYLFRKEGQNVTLSCEQNLNHDAMYWYRQDPGQGLRLIYYSQIVNDFQKGDIAEGYSVSREKKESFPLTVTSAQKNPTAFYLCASSIRTGLRETQYFGPGTRLLVL.

CDR3 loop: CASSVALGTGTDTQYF. V usage is TRBV9 and J usage is TRBJ2-3; TCRdb indicates TRBD1, and absent DNA this call remains unverified. The CDR3 has 16 residues. Looked up from germline, CDR1 is SGDLS and CDR2 is YYNGEE.

This sequence joins TRBV15 and TRBJ2-1; TCRdb selects TRBD1, and the lack of DNA leaves this call unchecked. This CDR3 contains 15 residues. The V gene's germline CDR1 is LNHNV and CDR2 YYDKDF (reference sequence). The CDR3 sequence: CATAAGGTDRDEQFF.

The V gene is TRBV12-3 or TRBV12-4, the J gene TRBJ1-2. The CDR3 is 16 residues long. The CDR3 reads CASSQKSSGPSYGYTF.

This chain uses TRBV2 with TRBJ2-1. The CDR3 is 12 residues long. Germline loops: CDR1 SNHLY, CDR2 FYNNEI. This chain's CDR3 is CAVHGSYNEQFF.

The V gene is TRBV7-2, the J gene TRBJ2-5; TCRdb calls TRBD1, which cannot be checked without DNA. Germline values: CDR1 SGHTA, CDR2 FQGNSA. This CDR3 spans 17 amino acids. The CDR3 region is CASSLRPPGGFQETQYF. The whole variable domain, remainder taken from reference TRBV7-2 and TRBJ2-5, is GAGVSQSPSNKVTEKGKDVELRCDPISGHTALYWYRQSLGQGLEFLIYFQGNSAPDKSGLPSDRFSAERTGGSVSTLTIQRTQQEDSAVYLCASSLRPPGGFQETQYFGPGTRLLVL.

V and J are TRBV6-5 and TRBJ2-5; TCRdb returns TRBD2, unconfirmable since there is no DNA. The germline V gene has CDR1 MNHEY and CDR2 SVGAGI. The CDR3 is 18 residues long. The CDR3 spells CASSYPSAAGGGKETQYF.

The V call is TRBV20-1, the J call TRBJ1-6; the TRBD1 assignment by TCRdb is unverifiable without DNA. CDR1 is DFQATT, CDR2 SNEGSKA, per germline (reference sequence). CDR3 size: 15 residues. This CDR3 is CSAEQGSSYNSPLHF.

The rearrangement joins TRBV7-9 to TRBJ2-1; without DNA, the TCRdb call of TRBD1 cannot be checked. Looked up from germline, CDR1 is SEHNR and CDR2 is FQNEAQ (reference sequence). The CDR3 contains 16 residues. CDR3 residues: CASSSRQDGSYNEQFF.

The chain recombines TRBV7-9 with TRBJ2-6; TCRdb's D call, TRBD1, is unchecked because there is no DNA. CDR3 length: 15 amino acids. Germline lookup yields CDR1 SEHNR and CDR2 FQNEAQ (reference sequence). This CDR3 reads CASSFQGNGANVLTF.

This chain connects TRBV4-1 to TRBJ2-1; TCRdb's assignment of TRBD2 cannot be checked, as there is no DNA. Germline-derived CDR1 and CDR2 are MGHRA and YSYEKL. The CDR3 is made up of 14 amino acids. The CDR3 loop reads CASRKNSGINEQFF.

CDR3 amino acids: CASSSNSGQPQTDEQFF. J is TRBJ2-1 and V is TRBV7-9; as DNA is missing, the TRBD2 call by TCRdb cannot be tested. Germline CDR1 reads SEHNR; CDR2 reads FQNEAQ (reference sequence). This CDR3 is 17 amino acids long.

This rearrangement joins TRBV20-1 to TRBJ2-1; TCRdb's D gene call, TRBD2, goes unchecked for lack of DNA. The germline CDR1 and CDR2 sequences are DFQATT and SNEGSKA (reference sequence). CDR3 length: 14 residues. CDR3 sequence reads: CSASGLAGVKEQFF.

The chain joins TRBV4-3 to TRBJ2-2. Germline values: CDR1 LGHNA, CDR2 YSLEER. The CDR3 contains 16 residues. The chain's CDR3 is CASSQDRKLNTGELFF.

The J gene is TRBJ2-7, the V gene TRBV27. The CDR3 is 13 residues long. The germline CDR1 and CDR2 sequences are MNHEY and SMNVEV (reference sequence). CDR3 sequence reads: CASSAMGSGEQYF.

The chain is built from TRBV24-1 and TRBJ2-1. Germline values: CDR1 KGHDR, CDR2 SFDVKD. The CDR3 loop spans 12 amino acids. The CDR3 sequence: CATSAETNEQFF.

The CDR3 protein is CSADDVTRPYEQYF. The rearrangement joins TRBV20-1 to TRBJ2-7; absent DNA, TCRdb's TRBD2 call cannot be checked. This CDR3 is built from 14 residues. Per the germline V gene, CDR1 is DFQATT and CDR2 is SNEGSKA (reference sequence).

This sequence joins TRBV6-5 and TRBJ2-2. The CDR3 has 14 amino acids. Germline V gene sequence: CDR1 MNHEY, CDR2 SVGAGI. The CDR3 sequence: CASSYPQSSGELFF.